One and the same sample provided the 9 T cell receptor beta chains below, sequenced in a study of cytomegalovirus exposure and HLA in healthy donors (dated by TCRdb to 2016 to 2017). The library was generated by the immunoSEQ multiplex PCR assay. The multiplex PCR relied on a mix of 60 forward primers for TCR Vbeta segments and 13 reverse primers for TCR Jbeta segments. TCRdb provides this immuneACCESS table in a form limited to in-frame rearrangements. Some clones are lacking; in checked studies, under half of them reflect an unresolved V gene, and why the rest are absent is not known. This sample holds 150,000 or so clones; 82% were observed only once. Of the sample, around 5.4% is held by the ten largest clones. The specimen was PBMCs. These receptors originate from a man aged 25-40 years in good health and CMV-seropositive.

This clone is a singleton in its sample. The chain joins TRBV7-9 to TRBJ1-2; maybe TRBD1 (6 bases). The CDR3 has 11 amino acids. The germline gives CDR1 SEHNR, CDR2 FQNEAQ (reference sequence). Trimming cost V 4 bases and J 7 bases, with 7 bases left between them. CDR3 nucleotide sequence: TGTGCCAGCAGCTCCAGGGGTGGCTACACCTTC. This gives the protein CASSSRGGYTF.

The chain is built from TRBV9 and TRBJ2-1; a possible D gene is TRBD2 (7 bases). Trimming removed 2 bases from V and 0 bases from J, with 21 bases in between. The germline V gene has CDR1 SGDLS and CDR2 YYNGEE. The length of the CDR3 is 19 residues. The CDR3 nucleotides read TGTGCCAGCAGCGTCCTCCCTGGGGGGGGCCCGAGCTCCTACAATGAGCAGTTCTTC. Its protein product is CASSVLPGGGPSSYNEQFF.

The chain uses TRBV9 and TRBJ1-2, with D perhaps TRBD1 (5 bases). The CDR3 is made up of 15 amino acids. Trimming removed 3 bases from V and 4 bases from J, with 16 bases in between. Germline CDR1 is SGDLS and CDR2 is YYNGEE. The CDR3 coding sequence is TGTGCCAGCAGCGGACAGCTGCCGGGCGGCTATGGCTACACCTTC. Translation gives CASSGQLPGGYGYTF.

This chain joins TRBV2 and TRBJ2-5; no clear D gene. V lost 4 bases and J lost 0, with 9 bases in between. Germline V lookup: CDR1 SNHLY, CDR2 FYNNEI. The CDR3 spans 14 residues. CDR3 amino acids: CASSVTPHQETQYF. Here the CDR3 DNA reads TGTGCCAGCAGTGTGACTCCCCACCAAGAGACCCAGTACTTC.

CDR3: CASSYSPGDRGNEQFF. The CDR3, as DNA: TGTGCCAGCAGTTACTCCCCCGGCGATCGGGGCAATGAGCAGTTCTTC. V usage is TRBV6-5 and J usage is TRBJ2-1, with D perhaps TRBD2 (5 bases). Trimming cost V 0 bases and J 6 bases, with 15 bases left between them. CDR3 length: 16 amino acids. Germline V gene lookup returns CDR1 MNHEY and CDR2 SVGAGI.

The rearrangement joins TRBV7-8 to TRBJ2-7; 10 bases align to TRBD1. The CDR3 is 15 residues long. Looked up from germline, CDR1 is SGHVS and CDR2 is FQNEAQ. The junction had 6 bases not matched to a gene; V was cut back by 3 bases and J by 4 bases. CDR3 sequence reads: CASSLGQGTPYEQYF. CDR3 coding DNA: TGTGCCAGCAGCTTGGGACAGGGGACACCTTACGAGCAGTACTTC.

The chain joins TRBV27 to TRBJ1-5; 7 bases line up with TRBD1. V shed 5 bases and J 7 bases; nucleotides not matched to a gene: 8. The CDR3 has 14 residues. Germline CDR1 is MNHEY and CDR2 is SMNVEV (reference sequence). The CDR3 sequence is CASSLYRGGQPQHF. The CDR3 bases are TGTGCCAGCAGTCTATACAGGGGTGGGCAGCCCCAGCATTTT.

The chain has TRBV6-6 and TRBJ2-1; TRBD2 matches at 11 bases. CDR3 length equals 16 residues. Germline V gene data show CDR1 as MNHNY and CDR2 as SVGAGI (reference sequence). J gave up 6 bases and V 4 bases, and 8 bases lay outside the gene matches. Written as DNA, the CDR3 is TGTGCCAGCAGTTTCCCACTAGCGGGAGAGTCCAATGAGCAGTTCTTC. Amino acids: CASSFPLAGESNEQFF.

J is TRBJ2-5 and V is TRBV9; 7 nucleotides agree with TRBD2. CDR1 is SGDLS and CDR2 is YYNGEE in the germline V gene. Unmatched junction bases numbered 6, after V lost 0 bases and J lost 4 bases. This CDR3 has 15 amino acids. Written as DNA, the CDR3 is TGTGCCAGCAGCGTAGAGTCTAGACTAGCAGAGACCCAGTACTTC. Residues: CASSVESRLAETQYF. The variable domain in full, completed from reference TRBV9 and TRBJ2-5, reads DSGVTQTPKHLITATGQRVTLRCSPRSGDLSVYWYQQSLDQGLQFLIQYYNGEERAKGNILERFSAQQFPDLHSELNLSSLELGDSALYFCASSVESRLAETQYFGPGTRLLVL.